This TCR beta chain was recorded in a study of T cells in Graves' hyperthyroidism and ophthalmopathy. The CDR3 runs 15 residues. Germline V gene data show CDR1 as DFQATT and CDR2 as SNEGSKA (reference sequence). Trimming removed 5 bases from V and 4 bases from J; junction bases left unmatched: 7. The source material, RNA transcripts, was used to amplify TCR beta CDR3 regions. HTBI primers drove first-round RT-PCR of the TCR CDR3. TCRdb called the multiplex PCR reads again in MiXCR, with one record for every CDR3 protein. The table includes approximately 690,000 distinct CDR3 sequences, more than 20% detected once. Whole-study findings and limits: Ophthalmopathy, as predicted by the model, came a median roughly 6.5 months after the prediction. Through a model of 13 V-J features, ophthalmopathy was separated from stable hyperthyroidism.

Notes on this clonotype: Its antigen is unknown.

Lactation, pregnancy, other autoimmune disease or uncontrolled infection excluded patients. The sequencing sample was made of blood. This receptor was taken from a man under 40 with Graves' ophthalmopathy. This rearrangement joins TRBV20-1 to TRBJ1-4; 10 bases align to TRBD1. The CDR3 nucleotides read TGCAGTGCTGAGACAGGGGGCATTGATAATGAAAAACTGTTTTTT. Residues: CSAETGGIDNEKLFF.